The 22 T cell receptor beta chains listed next were all sequenced from one sample in a study of T cells after yellow fever vaccination. TCRdb reprocessed the 5' RACE reads with MiXCR, giving one entry per CDR3 protein. The sample includes 160,000 or so distinct CDR3 sequences, around 7% of them seen just once. The sample here was CD4+ T cells sorted from PBMCs, taken 5 days after the first yellow fever vaccination. The receptors shown here come from a man in his late teens or twenties who received the YFV17D yellow fever vaccine.

The chain combines TRBV11-2 with TRBJ2-7; 12 positions match TRBD1. Germline CDR1 is SGHAT and CDR2 is FQNNGV. The trim removed 8 bases at V and 3 bases at J, leaving 5 bases unmatched. The CDR3 is 14 residues long. CDR3: CASGGTGGNYEQYF. DNA for the CDR3: TGTGCCAGCGGGGGGACAGGGGGCAACTACGAGCAGTACTTC.

This clonotype was observed a few times. The chain combines TRBV12-3 or TRBV12-4 with TRBJ1-2, with 9 bases identical to TRBD1. J gave up 6 bases and V 6 bases, and 14 bases lay outside the gene matches. This CDR3 is 16 amino acids long. The DNA for the CDR3 is TGTGCCAGCAGCCCTTCCGGGACAGGGTTCGTCGATGGCTACACCTTC. Translating gives CASSPSGTGFVDGYTF.

As for this clonotype: A read error may be the cause here, since a much bigger clone is one base away. This rearrangement joins TRBV7-7 to TRBJ2-5; D not certain. This CDR3 has 13 residues. Germline loops: CDR1 SSHAT, CDR2 FNYEAQ (reference sequence). CDR3 residues: CASSFVYHETQYF. DNA for the CDR3: TGTGCCAGCAGCTTTGTATACCATGAGACCCAGTACTTC.

This clonotype was recorded at least ten times. The V and J genes are TRBV7-8 and TRBJ2-3, with TRBD2 as a possible D gene (5 bases). Trimming removed 5 bases from V and 7 bases from J, with 16 bases in between. From germline, CDR1 is SGHVS and CDR2 FQNEAQ. The CDR3 loop spans 14 amino acids. CDR3 DNA: TGTGCCAGCAGCCCGACGAGGGCGGGCAATACGCAGTATTTT. As protein: CASSPTRAGNTQYF.

This chain connects TRBV20-1 to TRBJ2-7; D possibly uses TRBD1 or TRBD2 (5 bases each). The V end was cut by 0 bases, the J end by 4 bases, with 10 bases between. The germline V gene encodes CDR1 DFQATT and CDR2 SNEGSKA (reference sequence). This CDR3 comprises 13 residues. CDR3 DNA sequence: TGCAGTGCTAGAGAGGGACGGGGTTACGAGCAGTACTTC. It translates to CSAREGRGYEQYF.

There are many counts of this clonotype. The chain joins TRBV6-1 to TRBJ2-6; D not resolved. Trimming took 6 bases from V and 0 from J, leaving 9 bases between them. The CDR3 totals 15 residues. Germline lookup yields CDR1 MNHNS and CDR2 SASEGT. This CDR3 is CASSVHNSGANVLTF. CDR3 DNA sequence: TGTGCCAGCAGCGTCCATAACTCTGGGGCCAACGTCCTGACTTTC.

This clonotype occurred many times. The V call is TRBV7-2, the J call TRBJ2-1; weak D call: TRBD1 (6 bases). V was cut by 4 bases and J by 6 bases, with 13 bases left in between. The CDR3 runs 14 residues. CDR1 and CDR2 (germline): SGHTA, FQGNSA. For the CDR3, the DNA is TGTGCCAGCAGCTCCCAGGGGCCGGTCAATGAGCAGTTCTTC. It is translated as CASSSQGPVNEQFF.

The rearrangement links TRBV7-2 to TRBJ1-1, with D perhaps TRBD1 (5 bases). Germline CDR1 is SGHTA and CDR2 is FQGNSA. The CDR3 spans 14 residues. V lost 5 bases, J lost 1 base, and 11 bases lay in between. This chain's CDR3 is CASSRQRSNTEAFF. CDR3 in DNA: TGTGCCAGCAGCCGACAGAGGTCGAACACTGAAGCTTTCTTT.

This clonotype was seen repeatedly, ten times or more. The V and J genes are TRBV7-2 and TRBJ2-5; no clear D gene. The CDR3 sequence is 13 residues long. CDR1 and CDR2 (germline): SGHTA, FQGNSA. The V end lost 1 base, the J end lost 10 bases, and 13 bases lay between the germline ends. The CDR3 bases are TGTGCCAGCAGCTTAGACCCCCAAGATAGCCAGTACTTC. It translates to CASSLDPQDSQYF.

This chain uses TRBV20-1 with TRBJ1-2, with D uncertain. V lost 3 bases and J lost 0, with 8 bases in between. The CDR3 is made up of 13 amino acids. Germline CDR1 reads DFQATT; CDR2 reads SNEGSKA (reference sequence). The CDR3 region is CSARASSNYGYTF. Here the CDR3 DNA reads TGCAGTGCTAGGGCCAGTTCTAACTATGGCTACACCTTC.

V is TRBV18 and J is TRBJ1-1; a weak D match, TRBD1 (6 bases). This CDR3 has 16 amino acids. Germline CDR1 and CDR2: KGHSH and LQKENI. The V and J ends lost 4 bases and 0 bases respectively, with 15 bases between them. The CDR3 nucleotides are TGTGCCAGCTCACTGGGGCCGGGACAACTGAACACTGAAGCTTTCTTT. Translation: CASSLGPGQLNTEAFF.

On this clonotype: It may be a read error: a sequence one base away is much more abundant. The chain joins TRBV24-1 to TRBJ1-5, with D hard to call. The CDR3 consists of 13 residues. The V gene lost 10 bases and the J gene lost 3 bases, with 12 bases spanning the gap. Germline lookup yields CDR1 KGHDR and CDR2 SFDVKD. The CDR3 reads CATQHGDNQPQHF. As DNA, the CDR3 is TGTGCCACGCAACATGGGGACAATCAGCCCCAGCATTTT.

This clonotype occurred many times. The chain uses TRBV6-5 and TRBJ2-3; the match to TRBD2 covers 9 bases. This CDR3 has 17 residues. The germline V gene has CDR1 MNHEY and CDR2 SVGAGI. V lost 6 bases to trimming and J lost 1 base; unmatched junction nucleotides: 11. The CDR3 is CASRASGVREGTDTQYF. The CDR3 bases are TGTGCCAGCAGGGCTAGCGGGGTGAGGGAGGGCACAGATACGCAGTATTTT.

This clonotype was detected only a few times. The J gene is TRBJ2-1, the V gene TRBV5-8; TRBD1 agrees at 8 bases. V lost 2 bases, J lost 7 bases, and 8 bases stayed unmatched. CDR1 and CDR2 (germline): SGHTS, YDEGEE. The CDR3 extends over 15 amino acids. This CDR3 reads CASSFFRTGRNEQFF. In DNA, the CDR3 is TGTGCCAGCAGCTTTTTTCGGACAGGGAGAAATGAGCAGTTCTTC.

This clonotype was seen many times. The rearrangement links TRBV9 to TRBJ1-2; 7 bases map to TRBD1. CDR1 and CDR2 from the germline V gene are SGDLS and YYNGEE. V dropped 3 bases and J dropped 10; count of bases not matched to a gene: 12. This CDR3 is 14 amino acids long. CDR3 loop: CASSAQQRQGVYTF. CDR3 nucleotides: TGTGCCAGCAGCGCACAACAGCGACAGGGTGTCTACACCTTC.

This clonotype was detected ten times or more. The chain has TRBV6-2 or TRBV6-3 and TRBJ2-2; D unresolved. CDR3 size: 12 residues. Germline V lookup: CDR1 MNHEY, CDR2 SVGEGT. Deletions cut 8 bases from V and 7 bases from J, with 11 bases between. The CDR3 reads CASGNNYGELFF. The CDR3, as DNA: TGTGCCAGCGGCAATAATTACGGGGAGCTGTTTTTT.

This clonotype appeared a few times. The gene calls are TRBV5-1 and TRBJ2-3; the match to TRBD2 covers 9 bases. The CDR3 runs 16 residues. Germline V gene sequence: CDR1 SGHRS, CDR2 YFSETQ. J gave up 1 base and V 5 bases, and 8 bases lay outside the gene matches. The CDR3 here is CASRDSGGFGTDTQYF. The CDR3 DNA follows: TGCGCCAGCAGGGATAGCGGGGGATTTGGCACAGATACGCAGTATTTT.

The chain combines TRBV21-1 with TRBJ2-3; TRBD2 is taken as the D call from the table, unchecked against the DNA. TRBV21-1 is annotated as a pseudogene. This CDR3 comprises 16 residues. The CDR3 protein is CGSSKVLAGVTDTQYF. For the CDR3, the DNA is TGTGGCAGCAGCAAAGTCCTAGCGGGGGTCACAGATACGCAGTATTTT.

This clonotype has ten or more counts. V is TRBV5-1 and J is TRBJ2-7; D might be TRBD2 (5 bases). The ends were cut back, 7 bases at V and 4 bases at J, with 24 bases in the middle. Per the germline V gene, CDR1 is SGHRS and CDR2 is YFSETQ. CDR3 length: 16 amino acids. This CDR3 reads CASRERPGSSRYEQYV. In nucleotides, the CDR3 is TGCGCCAGCCGCGAACGACCGGGATCCTCCCGGTACGAGCAGTACGTC.

This clonotype has at least ten counts. The rearrangement links TRBV3-1 to TRBJ2-2, with 7 nucleotides matching TRBD2. Germline-derived CDR1 and CDR2 are LGHDT and YNNKEL (reference sequence). The CDR3 totals 17 residues. Trimming removed 1 base from V and 0 bases from J; junction bases left unmatched: 5. This chain's CDR3 is CASSQVGGGSNTGELFF. CDR3 DNA sequence: TGTGCCAGCAGCCAAGTTGGCGGGGGATCGAACACCGGGGAGCTGTTTTTT.

This sequence joins TRBV7-3 and TRBJ2-2, with 12 bases aligning to TRBD2. Germline-derived CDR1 and CDR2 are SGHTA and FQGTGA. After removal of 1 base from V and 7 bases from J, the junction contained 7 bases not matched to a gene. The CDR3 is 17 amino acids. The CDR3 DNA sequence: TGTGCCAGCAGCTTAAGGGCTAGCGGGGGGGCCGGCGGGGAGCTGTTTTTT. Its protein product is CASSLRASGGAGGELFF.

This clonotype has a handful of counts. The CDR3 DNA sequence: TGTGCCAGCAGCCCAGAGCGGGGCTACAATGAGCAGTTCTTC. The encoded protein is CASSPERGYNEQFF. The rearrangement links TRBV7-2 to TRBJ2-1, with 7 bases identical to TRBD2. The J segment lost 3 bases and the V segment lost 5 bases, leaving 4 bases of the junction unmatched. The germline gives CDR1 SGHTA, CDR2 FQGNSA. CDR3 size: 14 residues.